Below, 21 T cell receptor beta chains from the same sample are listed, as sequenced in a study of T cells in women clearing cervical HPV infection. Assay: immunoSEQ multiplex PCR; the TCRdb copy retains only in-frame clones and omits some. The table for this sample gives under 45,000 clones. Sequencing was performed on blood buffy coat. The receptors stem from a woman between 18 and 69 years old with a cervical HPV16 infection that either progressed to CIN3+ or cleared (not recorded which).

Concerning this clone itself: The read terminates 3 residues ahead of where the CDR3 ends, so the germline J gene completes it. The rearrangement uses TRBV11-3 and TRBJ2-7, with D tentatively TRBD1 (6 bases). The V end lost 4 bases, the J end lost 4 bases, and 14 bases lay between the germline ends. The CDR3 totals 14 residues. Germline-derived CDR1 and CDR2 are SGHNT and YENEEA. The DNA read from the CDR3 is TGTGCCAGCAGCTCGGGGACATCTACTTACGAG. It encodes CASSSGTSTYE. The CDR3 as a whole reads CASSSGTSTYEQYF.

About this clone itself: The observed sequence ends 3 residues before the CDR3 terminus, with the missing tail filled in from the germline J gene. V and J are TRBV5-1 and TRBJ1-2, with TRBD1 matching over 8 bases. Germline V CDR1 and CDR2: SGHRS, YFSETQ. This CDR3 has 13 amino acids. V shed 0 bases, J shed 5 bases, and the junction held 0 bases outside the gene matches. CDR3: CASSLDRGYGYTF. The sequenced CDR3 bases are TGCGCCAGCAGCTTGGACAGGGGGTATGGC.

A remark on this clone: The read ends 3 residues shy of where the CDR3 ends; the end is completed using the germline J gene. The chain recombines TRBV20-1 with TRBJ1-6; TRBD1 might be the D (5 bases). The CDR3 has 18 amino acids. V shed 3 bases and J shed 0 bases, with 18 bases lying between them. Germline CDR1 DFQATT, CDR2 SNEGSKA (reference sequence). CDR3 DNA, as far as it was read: TGCAGTGCTAGTAGGGGCAGGGAAACGGTCTCCTATAATTCACCC. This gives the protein CSASRGRETVSYNSP. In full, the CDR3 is CSASRGRETVSYNSPLHF.

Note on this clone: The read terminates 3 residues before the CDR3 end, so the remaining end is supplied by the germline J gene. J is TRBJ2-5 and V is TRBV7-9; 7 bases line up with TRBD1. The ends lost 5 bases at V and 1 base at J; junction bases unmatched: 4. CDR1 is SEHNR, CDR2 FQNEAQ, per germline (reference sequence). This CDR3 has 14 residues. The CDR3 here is CASSGQVVQETQYF. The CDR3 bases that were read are TGTGCCAGCAGCGGACAGGTGGTCCAAGAGACC.

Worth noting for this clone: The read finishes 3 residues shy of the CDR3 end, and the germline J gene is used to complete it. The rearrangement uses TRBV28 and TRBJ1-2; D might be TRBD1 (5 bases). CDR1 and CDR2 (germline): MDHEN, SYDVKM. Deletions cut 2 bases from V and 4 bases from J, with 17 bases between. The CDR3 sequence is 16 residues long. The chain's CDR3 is CASSLAEGVEGYGYTF. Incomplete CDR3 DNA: TGTGCCAGCAGTTTAGCCGAAGGGGTCGAGGGCTATGGC.

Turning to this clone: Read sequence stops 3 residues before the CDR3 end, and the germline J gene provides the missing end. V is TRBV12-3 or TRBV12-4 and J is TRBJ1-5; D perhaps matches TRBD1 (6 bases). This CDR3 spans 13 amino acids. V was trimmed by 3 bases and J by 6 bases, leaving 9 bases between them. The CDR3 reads CASSFRGPQPQHF. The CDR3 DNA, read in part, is TGTGCCAGCAGTTTCAGGGGTCCTCAGCCC.

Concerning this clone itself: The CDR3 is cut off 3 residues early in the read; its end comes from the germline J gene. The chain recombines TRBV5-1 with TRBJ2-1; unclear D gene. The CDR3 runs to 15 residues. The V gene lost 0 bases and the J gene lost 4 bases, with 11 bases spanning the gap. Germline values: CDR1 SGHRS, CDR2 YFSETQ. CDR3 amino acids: CASSLASGQYNEQFF. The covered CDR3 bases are TGCGCCAGCAGCTTGGCGTCGGGTCAGTACAATGAG.

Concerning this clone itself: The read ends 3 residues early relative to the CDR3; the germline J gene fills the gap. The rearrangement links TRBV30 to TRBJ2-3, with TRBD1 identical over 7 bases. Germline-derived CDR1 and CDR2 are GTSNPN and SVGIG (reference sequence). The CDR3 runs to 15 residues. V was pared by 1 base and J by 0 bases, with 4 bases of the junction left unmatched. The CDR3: CAWSGGQTSTDTQYF. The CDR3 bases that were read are TGTGCCTGGAGTGGGGGACAGACTAGCACAGATACG. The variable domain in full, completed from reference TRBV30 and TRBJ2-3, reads SQTIHQWPATLVQPVGSPLSLECTVEGTSNPNLYWYRQAAGRGLQLLFYSVGIGQISSEVPQNLSASRPQDRQFILSSKKLLLSDSGFYLCAWSGGQTSTDTQYFGPGTRLTVL.

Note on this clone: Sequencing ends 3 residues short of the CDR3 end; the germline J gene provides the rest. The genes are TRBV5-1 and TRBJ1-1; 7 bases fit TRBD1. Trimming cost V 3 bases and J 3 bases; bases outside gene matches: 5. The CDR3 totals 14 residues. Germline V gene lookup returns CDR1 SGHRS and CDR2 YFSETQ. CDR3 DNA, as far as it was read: TGCGCCAGCAGCTCCAGGGGGGTGGACACTGAA. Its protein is CASSSRGVDTE. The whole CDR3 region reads CASSSRGVDTEAFF. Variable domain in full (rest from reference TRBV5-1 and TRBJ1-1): KAGVTQTPRYLIKTRGQQVTLSCSPISGHRSVSWYQQTPGQGLQFLFEYFSETQRNKGNFPGRFSGRQFSNSRSEMNVSTLELGDSALYLCASSSRGVDTEAFFGQGTRLTVV.

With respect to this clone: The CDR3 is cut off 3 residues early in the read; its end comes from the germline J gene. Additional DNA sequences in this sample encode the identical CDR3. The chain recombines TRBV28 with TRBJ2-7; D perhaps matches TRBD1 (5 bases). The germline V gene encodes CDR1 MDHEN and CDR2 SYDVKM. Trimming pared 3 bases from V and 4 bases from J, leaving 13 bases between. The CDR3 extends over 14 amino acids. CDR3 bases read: TGTGCCAGCAGTTTGGATCAGGGAAGATACGAG. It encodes CASSLDQGRYE. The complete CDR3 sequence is CASSLDQGRYEQYF.

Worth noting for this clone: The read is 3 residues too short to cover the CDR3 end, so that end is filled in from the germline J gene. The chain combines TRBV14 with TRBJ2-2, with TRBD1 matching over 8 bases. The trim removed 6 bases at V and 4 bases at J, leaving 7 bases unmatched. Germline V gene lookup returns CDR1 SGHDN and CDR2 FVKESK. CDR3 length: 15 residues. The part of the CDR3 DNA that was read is TGTGCCAGCAGGGCCAGGGGGCTGGGCACCGGGGAG. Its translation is CASRARGLGTGE. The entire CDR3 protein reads CASRARGLGTGELFF.

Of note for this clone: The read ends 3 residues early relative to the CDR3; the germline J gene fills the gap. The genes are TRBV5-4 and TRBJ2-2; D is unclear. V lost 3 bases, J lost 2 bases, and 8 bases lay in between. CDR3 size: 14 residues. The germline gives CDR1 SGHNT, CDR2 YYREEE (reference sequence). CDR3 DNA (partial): TGTGCCAGCAGCTCCTACGTAAACACCGGGGAG. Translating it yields CASSSYVNTGE. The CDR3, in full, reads CASSSYVNTGELFF. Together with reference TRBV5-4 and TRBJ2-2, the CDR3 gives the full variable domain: ETGVTQSPTHLIKTRGQQVTLRCSSQSGHNTVSWYQQALGQGPQFIFQYYREEENGRGNFPPRFSGLQFPNYSSELNVNALELDDSALYLCASSSYVNTGELFFGEGSRLTVL.

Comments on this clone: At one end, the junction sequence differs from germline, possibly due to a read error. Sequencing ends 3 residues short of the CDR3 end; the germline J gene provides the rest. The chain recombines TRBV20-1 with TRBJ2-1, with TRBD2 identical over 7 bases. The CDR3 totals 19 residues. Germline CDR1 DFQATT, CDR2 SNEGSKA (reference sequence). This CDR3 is CSATDSYWASGVSYNEQFF. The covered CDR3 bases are TGCAGCGCTACCGACAGCTACTGGGCTAGCGGTGTCTCCTACAATGAG.

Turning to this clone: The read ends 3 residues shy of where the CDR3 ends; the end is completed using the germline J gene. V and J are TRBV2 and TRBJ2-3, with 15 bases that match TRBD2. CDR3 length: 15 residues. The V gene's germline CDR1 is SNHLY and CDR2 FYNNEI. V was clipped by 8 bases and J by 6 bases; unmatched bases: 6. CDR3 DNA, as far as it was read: TGTGCCAGCGGCGGGACTAGCGGGAGGCGGGATACG. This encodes CASGGTSGRRDT. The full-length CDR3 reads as CASGGTSGRRDTQYF.

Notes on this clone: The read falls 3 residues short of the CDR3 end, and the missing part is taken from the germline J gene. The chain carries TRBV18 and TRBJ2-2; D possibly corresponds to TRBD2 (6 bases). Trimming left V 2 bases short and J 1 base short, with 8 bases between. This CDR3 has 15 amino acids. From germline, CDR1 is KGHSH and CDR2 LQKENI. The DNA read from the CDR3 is TGTGCCAGCTCACCAAGGGGACTGAACACCGGGGAG. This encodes CASSPRGLNTGE. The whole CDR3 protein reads CASSPRGLNTGELFF.

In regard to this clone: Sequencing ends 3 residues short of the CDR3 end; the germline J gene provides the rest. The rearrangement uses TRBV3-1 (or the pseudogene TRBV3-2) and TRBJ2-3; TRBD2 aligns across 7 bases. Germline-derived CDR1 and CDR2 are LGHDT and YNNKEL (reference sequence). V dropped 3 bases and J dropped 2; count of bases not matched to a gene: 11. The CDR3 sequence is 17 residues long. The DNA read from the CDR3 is TGTGCCAGCAGCCACTTTGGGGGGGAGTCTTCCACAGATACG. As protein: CASSHFGGESSTDT. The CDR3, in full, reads CASSHFGGESSTDTQYF.

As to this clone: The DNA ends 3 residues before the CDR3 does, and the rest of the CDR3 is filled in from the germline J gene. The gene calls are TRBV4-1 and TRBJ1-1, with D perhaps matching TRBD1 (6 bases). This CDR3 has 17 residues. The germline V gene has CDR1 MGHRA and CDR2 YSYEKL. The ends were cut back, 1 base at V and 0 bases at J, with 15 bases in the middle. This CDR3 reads CASSQGDTGFVNTEAFF. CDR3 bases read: TGCGCCAGCAGCCAAGGAGATACAGGGTTTGTGAACACTGAA.

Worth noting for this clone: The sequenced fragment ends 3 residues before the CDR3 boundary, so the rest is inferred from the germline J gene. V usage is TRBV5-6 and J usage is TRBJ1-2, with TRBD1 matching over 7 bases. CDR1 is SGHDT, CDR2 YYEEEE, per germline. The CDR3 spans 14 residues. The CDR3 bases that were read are TGTGCCAGCAGCTCGGGACAGCCCGGGGAGAGC. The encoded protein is CASSSGQPGES. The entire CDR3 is CASSSGQPGESYTF.

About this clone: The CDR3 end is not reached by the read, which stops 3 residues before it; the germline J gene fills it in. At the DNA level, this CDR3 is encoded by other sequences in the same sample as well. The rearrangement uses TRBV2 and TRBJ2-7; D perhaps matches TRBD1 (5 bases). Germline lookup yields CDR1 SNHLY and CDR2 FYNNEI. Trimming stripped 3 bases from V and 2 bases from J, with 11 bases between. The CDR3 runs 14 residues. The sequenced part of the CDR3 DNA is TGTGCCAGCAGTGAGAGGCAGGGTACCTACGAG. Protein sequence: CASSERQGTYE. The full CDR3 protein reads CASSERQGTYEQYF.

This CDR3 reads CASSQVSGGMDEQFF. Incomplete CDR3 DNA: TGTGCCAGCAGTCAGGTTAGCGGGGGTATGGATGAG. This chain links TRBV6-4 with TRBJ2-1; 9 bases match TRBD2. Sequencing ends 3 residues short of the CDR3 end; the germline J gene provides the rest. The CDR3 has 15 residues. Trimming took 5 bases from V and 8 from J; bases not matched to a gene: 10. Germline CDR1 is MRHNA and CDR2 is SNTAGT.

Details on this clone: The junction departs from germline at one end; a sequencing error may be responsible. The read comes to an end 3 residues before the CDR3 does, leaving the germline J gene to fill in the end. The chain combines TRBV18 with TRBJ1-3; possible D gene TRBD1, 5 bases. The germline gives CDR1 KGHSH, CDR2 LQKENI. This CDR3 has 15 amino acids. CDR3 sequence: CASSPDRPSENTIYF. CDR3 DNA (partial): TGTGCCAGCTCACCAGACAGACCTTCTGAAAACACC.